These T cell receptor beta chains were read from a single sample in a study of technical replicates of blood from a few donors. Assay used: immunoSEQ multiplex PCR; TCRdb lists only in-frame clones, some missing. The repertoire holds 50,000 to 60,000 clones, with about 95% as singletons. The sequencing sample was made of PBMCs. The receptor set was obtained from a human donor in good health. Some clones in this sample may be carry-over from other donors' samples. Both conserved end residues are part of each CDR3. The D gene is left open where the match is weak. Clone size is given for some rows only: seen once, a few or many times, or a class if the clone is expanded.

D gene	clone size	V gene	J gene	CDR3 protein	CDR3 DNA
TRBD1	NA	TRBV11-2	TRBJ1-1	CASSIAADRGVGAFF	TGTGCCAGCAGTATAGCCGCCGACAGGGGCGTAGGAGCTTTCTTT
NA	NA	TRBV6-6	TRBJ1-6	CASRLTYNSPLHF	TGTGCCAGCAGGCTGACTTATAATTCACCCCTCCACTTT
NA	once	TRBV5-1	TRBJ1-2	CASSLEGDYGYTF	TGCGCCAGCAGCTTGGAAGGGGACTATGGCTACACCTTC
NA	NA	TRBV18	TRBJ1-1	CASSLTGTEAFF	TGTGCCAGCTCGCTGACGGGTACTGAAGCTTTCTTT
NA	NA	TRBV19	TRBJ1-1	CASSSSLGGTEAFF	TGTGCCAGTAGTAGCTCCCTGGGGGGGACTGAAGCTTTCTTT
TRBD2	NA	TRBV7-3	TRBJ2-4	CASSNRLAENIQYF	TGTGCCAGCAGTAATAGACTAGCGGAAAACATTCAGTACTTC
TRBD1	NA	TRBV10-3	TRBJ1-6	CAISDLASTGVISPLHF	TGTGCCATCAGTGACTTGGCCTCAACAGGGGTTATTTCACCCCTCCACTTT
NA	NA	TRBV29-1	TRBJ1-5	CSVGEDERQPQHF	TGCAGCGTTGGGGAGGACGAGCGTCAGCCCCAGCATTTT
TRBD2	NA	TRBV5-1	TRBJ2-3	CASRLSGGGFTDTQYF	TGCGCCAGCAGGTTGAGTGGCGGGGGTTTCACAGATACGCAGTATTTT
NA	NA	TRBV30	TRBJ2-1	CAWRPGWLRNEQFF	TGTGCCTGGAGGCCAGGATGGCTGCGCAATGAGCAGTTCTTC
NA	NA	TRBV25-1	TRBJ1-2	CASSGGDINYGYTF	TGTGCCAGCAGCGGGGGGGACATTAACTATGGCTACACCTTC
TRBD1	once	TRBV5-5	TRBJ1-2	CASSLPGQGDGYTF	TGTGCCAGCAGCCTACCGGGACAGGGGGATGGCTACACCTTC
TRBD1	once	TRBV23-1	TRBJ1-2	CASSQGTGYGYTF	TGCGCCAGCAGTCAGGGGACAGGCTATGGCTACACCTTC
NA	NA	TRBV6-1	TRBJ2-6	CASSEQGSGPSGANVLTF	TGTGCCAGCAGTGAACAGGGATCAGGCCCGTCTGGGGCCAACGTCCTGACTTTC
TRBD1	once	TRBV5-8	TRBJ1-6	CASSFRTGRDSPLHF	TGTGCCAGCAGCTTCCGGACAGGGAGGGATTCACCCCTCCACTTT
NA	NA	TRBV13	TRBJ2-3	CASSIQAAYTDTQYF	TGTGCCAGCAGCATCCAGGCAGCCTACACAGATACGCAGTATTTT
NA	NA	TRBV9	TRBJ1-2	CASSATPGYGYTF	TGTGCCAGCAGCGCCACCCCCGGCTATGGCTACACCTTC
TRBD1	NA	TRBV2	TRBJ2-3	CASRDDRGLGTDTQYF	TGTGCCAGCAGAGACGACAGGGGACTTGGGACAGATACGCAGTATTTT
NA	NA	TRBV7-2	TRBJ2-2	CASSISGFTGELFF	TGTGCCAGCAGCATATCAGGTTTCACCGGGGAGCTGTTTTTT
TRBD2	few	TRBV6-4	TRBJ2-3	CASSETGGGATDTQYF	TGTGCCAGCAGTGAGACGGGCGGGGGGGCCACAGATACGCAGTATTTT
NA	NA	TRBV5-1	TRBJ1-2	CASSSTGNYGYTF	TGCGCCAGCAGCTCGACGGGTAACTATGGCTACACCTTC
TRBD2	NA	TRBV6-4	TRBJ2-1	CASSDSAGGGLNEQFF	TGTGCCAGCAGTGACTCGGCGGGAGGGGGGCTCAATGAGCAGTTCTTC
NA	NA	TRBV11-2	TRBJ2-5	CASRKTGAATQYF	TGTGCCAGCAGAAAGACGGGAGCAGCGACCCAGTACTTC
NA	once	TRBV4-3	TRBJ2-7	CASSQEVAYPREQYF	TGCGCCAGCAGCCAAGAGGTAGCGTACCCTAGGGAGCAGTACTTC
TRBD1	NA	TRBV7-9	TRBJ1-2	CASSLAGQGHYGYTF	TGTGCCAGCAGCTTAGCGGGACAGGGCCACTATGGCTACACCTTC
NA	once	TRBV27	TRBJ1-5	CASTSGQGHQPQHF	TGTGCCAGCACTTCGGGGCAGGGGCATCAGCCCCAGCATTTT
TRBD2	NA	TRBV29-1	TRBJ2-3	CSVGTSGAPTDTQYF	TGCAGCGTTGGGACTAGCGGGGCTCCCACAGATACGCAGTATTTT
NA	once	TRBV5-6	TRBJ2-7	CASSSDGWSYEQYF	TGTGCCAGCAGCTCTGACGGGTGGTCCTACGAGCAGTACTTC
TRBD1	NA	TRBV7-2	TRBJ1-5	CASSLGQRNQPQHF	TGTGCCAGCAGCTTGGGACAGAGAAATCAGCCCCAGCATTTT
TRBD1	NA	TRBV15	TRBJ2-1	CATTTRGQGINEQFF	TGTGCCACCACTACGCGGGGACAGGGTATCAATGAGCAGTTCTTC
TRBD2	NA	TRBV6-6	TRBJ2-2	CASTSRAGGNTGELFF	TGTGCCAGCACCTCCCGAGCGGGAGGAAATACCGGGGAGCTGTTTTTT
NA	NA	TRBV6-4	TRBJ2-2	CASSDLGTGELFF	TGTGCCAGCAGTGACCTCGGCACCGGGGAGCTGTTTTTT
TRBD1	NA	TRBV7-3	TRBJ1-4	CASSLTGGDEKLFF	TGTGCCAGCAGCCTGACAGGGGGCGATGAAAAACTGTTTTTT
TRBD2	once	TRBV6-5	TRBJ2-1	CASRLAGANEQFF	TGTGCCAGCAGATTAGCGGGAGCTAATGAGCAGTTCTTC
NA	NA	TRBV29-1	TRBJ1-4	CSVGTPDAHEKLFF	TGCAGCGTTGGGACTCCGGACGCCCATGAAAAACTGTTTTTT
NA	NA	TRBV5-4	TRBJ1-1	CASSLSTVNTEAFF	TGTGCCAGCAGCCTCTCGACAGTGAACACTGAAGCTTTCTTT
TRBD1	NA	TRBV7-2	TRBJ1-5	CASSLDRGSHPQHF	TGTGCCAGCAGCTTAGACAGGGGGTCCCACCCCCAGCATTTT
TRBD2	NA	TRBV5-1	TRBJ2-1	CASSPRAGGPWSNEQFF	TGCGCCAGCAGCCCAAGGGCGGGGGGGCCTTGGAGCAATGAGCAGTTCTTC
NA	once	TRBV20-1	TRBJ1-1	CSASPRSQF	TGCAGTGCTAGTCCCCGGAGCCAATTT
TRBD2	NA	TRBV11-2	TRBJ2-3	CASSLPPLAGGSYTQYF	TGTGCCAGCAGCTTACCCCCGCTAGCGGGGGGCTCATATACGCAGTATTTT
TRBD2	NA	TRBV5-1	TRBJ2-1	CASSLTSGASYNEQFF	TGCGCCAGCAGCTTGACTAGCGGGGCCTCCTACAATGAGCAGTTCTTC
NA	NA	TRBV5-1	TRBJ2-4	CASSLGLREPKNIQYF	TGCGCCAGCAGCTTAGGGTTGCGGGAACCCAAAAACATTCAGTACTTC
NA	NA	TRBV7-9	TRBJ2-7	CASSLEVRGQKQYF	TGTGCCAGCAGCTTAGAGGTGCGCGGGCAAAAGCAGTACTTC